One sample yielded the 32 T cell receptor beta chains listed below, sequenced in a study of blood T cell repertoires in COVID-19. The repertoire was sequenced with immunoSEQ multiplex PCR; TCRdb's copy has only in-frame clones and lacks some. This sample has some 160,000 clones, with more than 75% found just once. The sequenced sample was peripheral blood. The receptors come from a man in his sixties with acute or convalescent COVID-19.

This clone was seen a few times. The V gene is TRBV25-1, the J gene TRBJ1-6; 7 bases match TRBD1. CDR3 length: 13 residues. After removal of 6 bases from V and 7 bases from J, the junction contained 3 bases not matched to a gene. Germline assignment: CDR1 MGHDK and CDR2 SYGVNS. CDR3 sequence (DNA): TGTGCCAGCAGACAGGGGAGCAATTCACCCCTCCACTTT. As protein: CASRQGSNSPLHF.

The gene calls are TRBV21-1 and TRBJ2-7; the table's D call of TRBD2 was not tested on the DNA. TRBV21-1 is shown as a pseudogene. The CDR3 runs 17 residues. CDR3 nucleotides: TGTGCCAGCAGCAAAGAGGGTTGGCGGGAGGGTTCCTACGAGCAGTACTTC. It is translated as CASSKEGWREGSYEQYF.

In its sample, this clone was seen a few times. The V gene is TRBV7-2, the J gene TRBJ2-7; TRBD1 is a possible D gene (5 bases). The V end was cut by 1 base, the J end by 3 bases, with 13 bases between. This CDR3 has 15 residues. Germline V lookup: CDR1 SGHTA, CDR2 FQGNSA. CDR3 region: CASSLDRGFGYEQYF. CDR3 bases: TGTGCCAGCAGCTTAGATAGGGGTTTCGGCTACGAGCAGTACTTC.

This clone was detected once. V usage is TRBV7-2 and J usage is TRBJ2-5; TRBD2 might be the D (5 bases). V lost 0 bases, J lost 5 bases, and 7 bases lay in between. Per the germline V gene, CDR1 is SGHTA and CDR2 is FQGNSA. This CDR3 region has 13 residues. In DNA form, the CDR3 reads TGTGCCAGCAGCTTAGCGCTAGCCGAGACCCAGTACTTC. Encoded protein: CASSLALAETQYF.

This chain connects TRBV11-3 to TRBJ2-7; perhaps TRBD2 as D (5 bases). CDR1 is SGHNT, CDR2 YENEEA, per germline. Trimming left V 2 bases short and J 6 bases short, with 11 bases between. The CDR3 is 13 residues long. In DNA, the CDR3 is TGTGCCAGCAGCTTAAATATAGGGAGCGAGCAGTACTTC. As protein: CASSLNIGSEQYF.

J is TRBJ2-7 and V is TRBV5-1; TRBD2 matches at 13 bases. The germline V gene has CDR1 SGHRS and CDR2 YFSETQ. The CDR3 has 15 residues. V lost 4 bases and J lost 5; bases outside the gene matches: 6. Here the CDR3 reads CASSRTSGRGHEQYF. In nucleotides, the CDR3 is TGCGCCAGCAGCCGGACTAGCGGGAGAGGCCACGAGCAGTACTTC.

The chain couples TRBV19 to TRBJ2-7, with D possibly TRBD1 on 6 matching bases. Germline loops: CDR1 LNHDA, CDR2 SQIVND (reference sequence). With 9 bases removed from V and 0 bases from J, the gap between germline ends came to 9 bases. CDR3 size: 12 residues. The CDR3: CASRGDSYEQYF. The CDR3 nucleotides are TGTGCCAGCAGGGGCGACTCCTACGAGCAGTACTTC.

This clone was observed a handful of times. CDR3 sequence reads: CASSIGLIVTDTQYF. CDR3 bases: TGTGCCAGTAGTATAGGACTTATAGTCACAGATACGCAGTATTTT. The chain couples TRBV19 to TRBJ2-3; D unclear. This CDR3 has 15 residues. CDR1 and CDR2 (germline): LNHDA, SQIVND (reference sequence). V shed 1 base and J shed 2 bases, with 10 bases lying between them.

The CDR3, as DNA: TGCAGCGTTGAGAGTCTAGCGGGAGGGTACAATGAGCAGTTCTTC. The encoded protein is CSVESLAGGYNEQFF. The chain joins TRBV29-1 to TRBJ2-1; 12 bases match TRBD2. CDR1 is SQVTM and CDR2 is ANQGSEA in the germline V gene. The V and J ends lost 3 bases and 4 bases, in that order; junction bases with no gene match: 4. This CDR3 region has 15 residues.

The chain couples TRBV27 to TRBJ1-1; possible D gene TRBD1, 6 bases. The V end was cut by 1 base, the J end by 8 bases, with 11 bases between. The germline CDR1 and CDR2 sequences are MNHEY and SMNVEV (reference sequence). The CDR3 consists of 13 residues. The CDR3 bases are TGTGCCAGCAGTTTATTGCGGGGGGCAGAAGCTTTCTTT. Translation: CASSLLRGAEAFF.

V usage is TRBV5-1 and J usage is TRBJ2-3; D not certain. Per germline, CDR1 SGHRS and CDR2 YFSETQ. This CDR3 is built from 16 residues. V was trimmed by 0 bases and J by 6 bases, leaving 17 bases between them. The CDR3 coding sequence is TGCGCCAGCAGCTTGGCTAGTCTAGAACTAACCGATACGCAGTATTTT. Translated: CASSLASLELTDTQYF. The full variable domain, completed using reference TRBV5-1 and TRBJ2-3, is KAGVTQTPRYLIKTRGQQVTLSCSPISGHRSVSWYQQTPGQGLQFLFEYFSETQRNKGNFPGRFSGRQFSNSRSEMNVSTLELGDSALYLCASSLASLELTDTQYFGPGTRLTVL.

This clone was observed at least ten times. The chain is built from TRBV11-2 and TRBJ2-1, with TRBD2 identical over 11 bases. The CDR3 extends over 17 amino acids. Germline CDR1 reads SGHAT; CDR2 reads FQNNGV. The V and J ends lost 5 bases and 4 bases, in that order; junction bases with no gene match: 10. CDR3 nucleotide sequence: TGTGCCAGCAGCCCAACGGAACTAGCGGGAGCGTACAATGAGCAGTTCTTC. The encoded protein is CASSPTELAGAYNEQFF.

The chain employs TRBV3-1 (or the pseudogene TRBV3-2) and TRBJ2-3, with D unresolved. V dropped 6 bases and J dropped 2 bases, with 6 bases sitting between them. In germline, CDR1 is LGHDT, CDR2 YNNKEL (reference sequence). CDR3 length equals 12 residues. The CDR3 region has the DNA TGTGCCAGCAGTCTAGACACAGATACGCAGTATTTT. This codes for CASSLDTDTQYF.

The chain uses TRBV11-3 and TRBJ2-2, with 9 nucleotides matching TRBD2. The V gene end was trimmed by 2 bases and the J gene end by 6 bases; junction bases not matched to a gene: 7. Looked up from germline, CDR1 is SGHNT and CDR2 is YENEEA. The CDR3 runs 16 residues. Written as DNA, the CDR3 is TGTGCCAGCAGCTTATTCGGTAGCGGGGGCCCCGGGGAGCTGTTTTTT. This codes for CASSLFGSGGPGELFF.

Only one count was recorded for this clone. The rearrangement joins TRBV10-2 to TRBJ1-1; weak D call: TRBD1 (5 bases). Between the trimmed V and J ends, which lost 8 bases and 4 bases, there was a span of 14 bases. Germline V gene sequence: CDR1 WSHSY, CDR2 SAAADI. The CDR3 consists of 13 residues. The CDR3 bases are TGCGCCAGCGGCCTAGGAGGGACCACTGAAGCTTTCTTT. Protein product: CASGLGGTTEAFF.

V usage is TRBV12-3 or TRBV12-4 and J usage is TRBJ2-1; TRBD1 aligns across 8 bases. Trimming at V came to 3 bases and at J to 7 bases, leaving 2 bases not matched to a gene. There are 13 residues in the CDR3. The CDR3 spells CASSFDRGNEQFF. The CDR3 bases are TGTGCCAGCAGTTTCGACAGGGGAAATGAGCAGTTCTTC.

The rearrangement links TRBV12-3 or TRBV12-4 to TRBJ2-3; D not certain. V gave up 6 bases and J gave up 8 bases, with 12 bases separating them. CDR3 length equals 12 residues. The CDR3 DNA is TGTGCCAGCAGCCGGGTGCGGCCTACGCAGTATTTT. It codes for CASSRVRPTQYF.

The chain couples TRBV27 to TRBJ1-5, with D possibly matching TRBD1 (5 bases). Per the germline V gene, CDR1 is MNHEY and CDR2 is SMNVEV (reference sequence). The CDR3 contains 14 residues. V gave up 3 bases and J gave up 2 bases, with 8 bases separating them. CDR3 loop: CASSLGGGNQPQHF. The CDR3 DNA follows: TGTGCCAGCAGTTTGGGAGGGGGCAATCAGCCCCAGCATTTT.

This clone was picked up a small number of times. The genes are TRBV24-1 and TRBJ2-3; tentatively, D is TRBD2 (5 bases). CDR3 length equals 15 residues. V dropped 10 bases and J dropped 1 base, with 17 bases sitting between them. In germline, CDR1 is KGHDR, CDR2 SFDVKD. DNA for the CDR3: TGTGCCACGTACCTCTATCGGGAAGGCACAGATACGCAGTATTTT. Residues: CATYLYREGTDTQYF.

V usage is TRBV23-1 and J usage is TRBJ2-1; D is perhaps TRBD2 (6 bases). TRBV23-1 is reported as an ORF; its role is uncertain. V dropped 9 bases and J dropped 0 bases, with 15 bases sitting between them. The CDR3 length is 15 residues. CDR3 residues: CASEISGLSYNEQFF. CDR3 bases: TGCGCCAGTGAAATTAGCGGCCTCTCCTACAATGAGCAGTTCTTC.

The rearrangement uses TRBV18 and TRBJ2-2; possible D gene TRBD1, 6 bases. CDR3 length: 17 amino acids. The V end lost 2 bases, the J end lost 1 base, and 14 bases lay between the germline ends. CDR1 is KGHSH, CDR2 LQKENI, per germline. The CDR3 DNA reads TGTGCCAGCTCACCAAATTCCCCAGGGGTGAACACCGGGGAGCTGTTTTTT. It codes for CASSPNSPGVNTGELFF.

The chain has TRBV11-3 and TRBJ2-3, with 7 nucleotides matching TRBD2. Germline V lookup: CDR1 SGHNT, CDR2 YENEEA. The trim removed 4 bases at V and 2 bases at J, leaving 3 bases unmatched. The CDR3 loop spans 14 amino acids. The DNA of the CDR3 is TGTGCCAGCAGCTCCAGCGGGAACACAGATACGCAGTATTTT. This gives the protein CASSSSGNTDTQYF.

CDR3 coding DNA: TGTGCCAGCAGCCAAGATCGGGGACTAGCGGCCTACAATGAGCAGTTCTTC. Translated: CASSQDRGLAAYNEQFF. V usage is TRBV4-2 and J usage is TRBJ2-1; 11 bases agree with TRBD2. Trimming cost V 0 bases and J 2 bases; bases outside gene matches: 3. The CDR3 runs 17 residues. The germline gives CDR1 LGHNA, CDR2 YNFKEQ.

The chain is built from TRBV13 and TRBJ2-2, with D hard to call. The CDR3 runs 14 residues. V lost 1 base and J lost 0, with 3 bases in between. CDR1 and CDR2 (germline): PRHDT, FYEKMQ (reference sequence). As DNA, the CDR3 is TGTGCCAGCAGCTTAGCGGCGAACACCGGGGAGCTGTTTTTT. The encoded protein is CASSLAANTGELFF.

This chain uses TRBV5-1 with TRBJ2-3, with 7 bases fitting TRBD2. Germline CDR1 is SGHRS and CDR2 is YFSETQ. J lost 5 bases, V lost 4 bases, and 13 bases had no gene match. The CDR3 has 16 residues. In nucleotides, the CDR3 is TGCGCCAGCAGCCAAGGACTAGACGGGGTTGGAGATACGCAGTATTTT. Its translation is CASSQGLDGVGDTQYF.

CDR3 sequence (DNA): TGTGCCAGCAGCTTAGTGATCGAAGCGGGAGGAGAGACCCAGTACTTC. It specifies CASSLVIEAGGETQYF. This chain joins TRBV13 and TRBJ2-5; 9 nucleotides line up with TRBD2. The CDR3 is 16 amino acids. The J segment lost 4 bases and the V segment lost 1 base, leaving 7 bases of the junction unmatched. Germline values: CDR1 PRHDT, CDR2 FYEKMQ (reference sequence).

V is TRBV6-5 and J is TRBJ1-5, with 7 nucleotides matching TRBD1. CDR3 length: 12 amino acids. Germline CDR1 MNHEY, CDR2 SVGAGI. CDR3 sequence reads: CASGQSNQPQHF. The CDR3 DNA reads TGTGCTTCGGGACAGAGCAATCAGCCCCAGCATTTT.

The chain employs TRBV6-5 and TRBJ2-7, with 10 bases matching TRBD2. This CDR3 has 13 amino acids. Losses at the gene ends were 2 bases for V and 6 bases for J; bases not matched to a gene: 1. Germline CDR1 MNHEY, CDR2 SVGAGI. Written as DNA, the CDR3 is TGTGCCAGCAGTTACCAGCGGGAGGGCGAGCAGTACTTC. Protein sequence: CASSYQREGEQYF.

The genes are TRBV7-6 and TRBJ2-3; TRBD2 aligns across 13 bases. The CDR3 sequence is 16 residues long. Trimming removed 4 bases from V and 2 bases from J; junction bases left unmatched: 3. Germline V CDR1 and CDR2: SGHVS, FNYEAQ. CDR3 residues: CASSWGLAGYTDTQYF. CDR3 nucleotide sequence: TGTGCCAGCAGCTGGGGACTAGCGGGGTACACAGATACGCAGTATTTT.

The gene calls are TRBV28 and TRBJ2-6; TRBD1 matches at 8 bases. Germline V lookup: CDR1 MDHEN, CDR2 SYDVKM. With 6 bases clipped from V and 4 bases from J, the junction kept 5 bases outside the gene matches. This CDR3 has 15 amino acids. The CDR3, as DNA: TGTGCCAGCAGCTCCGGACAGGGAGGGGCCAACGTCCTGACTTTC. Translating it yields CASSSGQGGANVLTF. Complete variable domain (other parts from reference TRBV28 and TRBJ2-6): DVKVTQSSRYLVKRTGEKVFLECVQDMDHENMFWYRQDPGLGLRLIYFSYDVKMKEKGDIPEGYSVSREKKERFSLILESASTNQTSMYLCASSSGQGGANVLTFGAGSRLTVL.

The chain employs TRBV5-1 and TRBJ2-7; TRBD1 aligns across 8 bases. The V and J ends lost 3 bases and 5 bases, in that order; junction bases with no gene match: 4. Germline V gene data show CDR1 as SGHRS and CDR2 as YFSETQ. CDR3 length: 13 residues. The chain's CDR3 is CASSSDRGNEQYF. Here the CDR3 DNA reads TGCGCCAGCAGCTCCGACAGGGGAAACGAGCAGTACTTC.

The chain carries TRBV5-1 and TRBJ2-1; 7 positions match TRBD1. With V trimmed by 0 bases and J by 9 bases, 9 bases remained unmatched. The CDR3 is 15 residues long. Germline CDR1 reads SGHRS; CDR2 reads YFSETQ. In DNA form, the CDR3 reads TGCGCCAGCAGCTTGGAGGGGGCGGGTGATGGTGAGCAGTTCTTC. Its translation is CASSLEGAGDGEQFF. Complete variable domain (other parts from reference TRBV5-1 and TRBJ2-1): KAGVTQTPRYLIKTRGQQVTLSCSPISGHRSVSWYQQTPGQGLQFLFEYFSETQRNKGNFPGRFSGRQFSNSRSEMNVSTLELGDSALYLCASSLEGAGDGEQFFGPGTRLTVL.